This T cell receptor beta chain came from a study of blood T cell repertoires in COVID-19. Generated by immunoSEQ multiplex PCR, the TCRdb table keeps only in-frame clones and is missing some. The sample has 90,000 to 120,000 clones, over 75% seen once; the top ten hold 20%. Germline V gene sequence: CDR1 SGHRS, CDR2 YFSETQ. CDR3 length: 15 amino acids. The J segment lost 5 bases and the V segment lost 2 bases, leaving 3 bases of the junction unmatched. A single count supports this clone. The V gene is TRBV5-1, the J gene TRBJ2-1; the match to TRBD2 covers 11 bases. This clonotype was obtained from an older man with active or convalescent COVID-19. The specimen sequenced was peripheral blood. CDR3 nucleotide sequence: TGCGCCAGCAGCTTTCTAGCGGGAGGAAACAATGAGCAGTTCTTC. This sequence encodes CASSFLAGGNNEQFF.